This T cell receptor beta chain was identified during a study of T cell changes during pregnancy in multiple sclerosis. Trimming took 6 bases from V and 0 from J, leaving 12 bases between them. Germline CDR1 is SQVTM and CDR2 is ANQGSEA. The CDR3 loop spans 14 amino acids. Assay: immunoSEQ multiplex PCR; the TCRdb copy retains only in-frame clones and omits some. The table has about 59,000 clones, over 90% seen once. The count of this clone is one. The rearrangement links TRBV29-1 to TRBJ2-1; a possible D gene is TRBD2 (6 bases). The origin of this receptor is a female donor with multiple sclerosis, enrolled in a pregnancy study. The source was CD8+ T cells from peripheral blood mononuclear cells, collected in the third trimester of pregnancy. CDR3: CSVWGESSYNEQFF. The DNA for the CDR3 is TGCAGCGTCTGGGGGGAGAGCTCCTACAATGAGCAGTTCTTC.